The TCR beta chain described here comes from a study of shared clonotypes between healthy human individuals. Study-level points and caveats: Naive subsets generally had larger estimated richness than memory subsets.

Germline values: CDR1 MNHNS, CDR2 SASEGT. The CDR3 has 13 residues. V lost 0 bases and J lost 7, with 7 bases in between. This clone was recorded once. Antigen specificity is unknown. This sample includes further DNA sequences coding for the same CDR3. TCRdb's copy holds only in-frame clones and misses some; the assay was immunoSEQ multiplex PCR. The sample has some 980,000 clones; over 75% are singletons. The V and J genes are TRBV6-1 and TRBJ1-5; D unclear. Sequenced sample: memory CD4+ T cells sorted from blood. The subset here: CD45RA-negative fraction. The sequence derives from a man younger than 35 in good health. The CDR3 DNA reads as TGTGCCAGCAGTGAAGCGGGTCGCCAGCCCCAGCATTTT. Amino acids: CASSEAGRQPQHF.